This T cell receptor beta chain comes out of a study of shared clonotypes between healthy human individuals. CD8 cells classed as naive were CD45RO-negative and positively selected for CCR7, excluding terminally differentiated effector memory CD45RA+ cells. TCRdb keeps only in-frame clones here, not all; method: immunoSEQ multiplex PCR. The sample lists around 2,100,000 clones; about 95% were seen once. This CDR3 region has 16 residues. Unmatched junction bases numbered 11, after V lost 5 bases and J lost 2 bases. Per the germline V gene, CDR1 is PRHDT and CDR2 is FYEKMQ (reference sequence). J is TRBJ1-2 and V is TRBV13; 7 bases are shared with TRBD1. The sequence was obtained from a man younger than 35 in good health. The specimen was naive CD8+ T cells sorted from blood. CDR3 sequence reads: CASSTTGTAANYGYTF. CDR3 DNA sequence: TGTGCCAGCAGCACGACCGGGACAGCGGCAAACTATGGCTACACCTTC.